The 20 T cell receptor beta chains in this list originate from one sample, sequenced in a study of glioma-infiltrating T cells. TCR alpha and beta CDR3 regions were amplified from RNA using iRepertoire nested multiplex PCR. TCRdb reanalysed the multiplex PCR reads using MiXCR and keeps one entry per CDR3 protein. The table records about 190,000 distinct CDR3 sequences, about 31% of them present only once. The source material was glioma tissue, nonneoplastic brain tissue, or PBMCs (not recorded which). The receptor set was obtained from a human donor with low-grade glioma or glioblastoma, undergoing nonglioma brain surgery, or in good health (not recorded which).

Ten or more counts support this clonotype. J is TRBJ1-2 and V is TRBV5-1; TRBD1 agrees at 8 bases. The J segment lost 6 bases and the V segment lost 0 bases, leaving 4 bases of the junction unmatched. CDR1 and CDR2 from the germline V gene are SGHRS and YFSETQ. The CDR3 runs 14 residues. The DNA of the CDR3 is TGCGCCAGCAGCTTGGAGGGGACAGGAAATGGCTACACCTTC. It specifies CASSLEGTGNGYTF.

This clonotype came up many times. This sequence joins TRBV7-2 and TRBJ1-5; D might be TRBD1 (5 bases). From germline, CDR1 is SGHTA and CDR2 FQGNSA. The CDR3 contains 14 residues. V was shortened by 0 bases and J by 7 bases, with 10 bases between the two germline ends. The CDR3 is CASSLAFPGQPQHF. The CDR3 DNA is TGTGCCAGCAGCTTAGCCTTCCCAGGGCAGCCCCAGCATTTT.

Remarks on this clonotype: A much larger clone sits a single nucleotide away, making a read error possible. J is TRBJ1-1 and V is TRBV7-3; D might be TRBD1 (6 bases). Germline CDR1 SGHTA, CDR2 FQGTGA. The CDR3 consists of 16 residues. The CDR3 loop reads CASSSGVSGGGTEASF. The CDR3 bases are TGTGCCAGCAGCTCCGGGGTTTCCGGGGGGGGCACTGAAGCTTCCTTT.

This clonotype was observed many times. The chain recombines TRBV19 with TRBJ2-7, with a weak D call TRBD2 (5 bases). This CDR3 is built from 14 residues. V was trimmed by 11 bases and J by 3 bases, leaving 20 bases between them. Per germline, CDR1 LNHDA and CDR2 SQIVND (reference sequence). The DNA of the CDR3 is TGTGCCTCCTCCCCCTCACGGGGATACTACGAGCAGTACTTC. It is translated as CASSPSRGYYEQYF.

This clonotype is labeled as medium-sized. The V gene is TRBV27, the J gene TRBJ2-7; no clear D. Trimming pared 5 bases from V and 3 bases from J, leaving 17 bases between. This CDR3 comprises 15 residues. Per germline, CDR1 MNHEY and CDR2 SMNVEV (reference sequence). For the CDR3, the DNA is TGTGCCAGCAGTCCCACCGATAGTTTAAACTACGAGCAGTACTTC. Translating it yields CASSPTDSLNYEQYF.

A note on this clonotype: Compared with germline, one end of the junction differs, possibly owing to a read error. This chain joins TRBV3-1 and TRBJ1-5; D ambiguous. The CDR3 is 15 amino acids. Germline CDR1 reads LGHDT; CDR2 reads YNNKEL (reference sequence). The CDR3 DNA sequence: TGTGCCAGCACTGCCAAGAGTGATAGCAATCAGCCGCAGCATTTT. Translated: CASTAKSDSNQPQHF.

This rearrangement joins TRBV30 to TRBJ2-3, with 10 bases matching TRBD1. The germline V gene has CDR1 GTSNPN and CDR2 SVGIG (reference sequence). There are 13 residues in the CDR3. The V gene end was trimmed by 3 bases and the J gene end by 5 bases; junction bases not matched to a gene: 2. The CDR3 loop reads CAWRTGGQDTQYF. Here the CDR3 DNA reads TGTGCCTGGAGGACAGGGGGCCAAGATACGCAGTATTTT.

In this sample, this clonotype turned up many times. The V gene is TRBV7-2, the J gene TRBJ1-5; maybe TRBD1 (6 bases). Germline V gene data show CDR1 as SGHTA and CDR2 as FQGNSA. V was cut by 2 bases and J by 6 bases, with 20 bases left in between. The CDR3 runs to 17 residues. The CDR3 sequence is CASSLLVGGARFQPQHF. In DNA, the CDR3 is TGTGCCAGCAGCTTACTAGTAGGGGGGGCTCGATTTCAGCCCCAGCATTTT.

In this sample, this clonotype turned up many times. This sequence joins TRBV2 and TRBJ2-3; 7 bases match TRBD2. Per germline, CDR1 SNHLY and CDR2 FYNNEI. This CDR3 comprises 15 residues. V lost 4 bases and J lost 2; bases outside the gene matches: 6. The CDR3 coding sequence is TGTGCCAGCAGTGCTCACCGGGACTACACAGATACGCAGTATTTT. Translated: CASSAHRDYTDTQYF.

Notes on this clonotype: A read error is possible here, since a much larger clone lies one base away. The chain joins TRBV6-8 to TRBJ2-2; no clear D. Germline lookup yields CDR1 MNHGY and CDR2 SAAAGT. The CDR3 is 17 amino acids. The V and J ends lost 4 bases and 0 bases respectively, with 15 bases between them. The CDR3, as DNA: TGTGCCAGCAGTTTACCCCCTCCTGATACGAACACCGGGGAGCTGTTTTTT. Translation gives CASSLPPPDTNTGELFF.

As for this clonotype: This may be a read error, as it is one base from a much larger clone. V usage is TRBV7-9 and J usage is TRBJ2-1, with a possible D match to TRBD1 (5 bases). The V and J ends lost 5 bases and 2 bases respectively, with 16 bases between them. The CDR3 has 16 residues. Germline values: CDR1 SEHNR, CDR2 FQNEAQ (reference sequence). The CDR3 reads CASSLFTGEPYNEQFF. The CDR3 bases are TGTGCCAGCAGCCTCTTCACAGGCGAGCCCTACAATGAGCAGTTCTTC.

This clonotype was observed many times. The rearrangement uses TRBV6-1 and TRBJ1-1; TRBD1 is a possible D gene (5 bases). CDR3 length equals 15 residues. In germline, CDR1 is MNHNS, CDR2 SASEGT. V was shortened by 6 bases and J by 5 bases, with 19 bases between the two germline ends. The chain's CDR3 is CASSPEEQGRTEAFF. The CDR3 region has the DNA TGTGCCAGCAGCCCTGAGGAGCAGGGTCGTACTGAAGCTTTCTTT.

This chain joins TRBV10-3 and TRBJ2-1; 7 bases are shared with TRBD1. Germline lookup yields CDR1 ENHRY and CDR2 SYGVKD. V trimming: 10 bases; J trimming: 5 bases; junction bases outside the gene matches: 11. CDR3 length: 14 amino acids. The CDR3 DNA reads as TGTGCCACCCAGACAGGGCTGGAAAACAATGAGCAGTTCTTC. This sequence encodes CATQTGLENNEQFF.

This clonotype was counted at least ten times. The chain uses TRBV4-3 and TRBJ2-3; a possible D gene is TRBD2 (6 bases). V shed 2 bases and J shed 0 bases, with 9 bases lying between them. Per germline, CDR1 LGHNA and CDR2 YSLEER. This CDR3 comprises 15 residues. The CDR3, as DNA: TGCGCCAGCAGCCAAAACGCGGGAAGCACAGATACGCAGTATTTT. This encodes CASSQNAGSTDTQYF.

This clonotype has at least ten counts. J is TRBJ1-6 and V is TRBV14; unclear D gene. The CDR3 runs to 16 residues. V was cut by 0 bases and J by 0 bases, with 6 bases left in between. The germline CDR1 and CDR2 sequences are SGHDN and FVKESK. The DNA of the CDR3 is TGTGCCAGCAGCCAAGACAGGAGCTCCTATAATTCACCCCTCCACTTT. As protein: CASSQDRSSYNSPLHF.

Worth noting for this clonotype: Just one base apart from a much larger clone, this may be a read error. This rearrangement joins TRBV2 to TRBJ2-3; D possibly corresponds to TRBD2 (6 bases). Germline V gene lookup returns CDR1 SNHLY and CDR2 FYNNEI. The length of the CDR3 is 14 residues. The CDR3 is CASMTSSSKDTQYF. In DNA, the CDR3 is TGTGCCAGCATGACTAGTTCTAGCAAAGATACGCAGTATTTT.

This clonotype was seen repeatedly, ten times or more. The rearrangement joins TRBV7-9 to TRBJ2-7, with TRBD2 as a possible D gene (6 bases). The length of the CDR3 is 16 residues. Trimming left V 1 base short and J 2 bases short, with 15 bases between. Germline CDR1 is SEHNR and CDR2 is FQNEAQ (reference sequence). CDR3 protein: CASSLVGGTQTYEQYF. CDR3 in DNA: TGTGCCAGCAGCTTAGTGGGCGGGACGCAAACCTACGAGCAGTACTTC.

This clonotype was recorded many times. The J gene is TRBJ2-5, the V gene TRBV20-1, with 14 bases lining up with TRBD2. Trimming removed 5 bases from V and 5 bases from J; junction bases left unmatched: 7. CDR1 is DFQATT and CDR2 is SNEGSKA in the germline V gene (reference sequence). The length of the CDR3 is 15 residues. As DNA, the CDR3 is TGCAGTGCTTGGACTAGCGGGAGGAGGAGCGAGACCCAGTACTTC. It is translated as CSAWTSGRRSETQYF.

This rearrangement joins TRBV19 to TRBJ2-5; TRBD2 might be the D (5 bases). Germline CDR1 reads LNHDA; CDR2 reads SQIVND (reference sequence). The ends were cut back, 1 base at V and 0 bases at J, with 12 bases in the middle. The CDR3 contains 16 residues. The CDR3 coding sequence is TGTGCCAGTAGTATAGGAGGGCAGGAGGACCAAGAGACCCAGTACTTC. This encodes CASSIGGQEDQETQYF.

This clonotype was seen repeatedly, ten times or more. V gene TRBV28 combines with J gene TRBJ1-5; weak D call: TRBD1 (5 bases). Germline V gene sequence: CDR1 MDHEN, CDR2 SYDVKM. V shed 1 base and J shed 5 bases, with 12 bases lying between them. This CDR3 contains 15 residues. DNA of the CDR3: TGTGCCAGCAGTTTATTAGTCAGGGAAGATCAGCCCCAGCATTTT. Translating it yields CASSLLVREDQPQHF.